This TCR beta chain was documented in a study of OX40 agonist ivuxolimab in advanced cancers. In the study overall: Head and neck, renal cell, melanoma or hepatocellular carcinoma were the cancers that dose-escalation patients had.

Only in-frame clones appear in the TCRdb table, and some are missing; sequencing was by immunoSEQ multiplex PCR. This table has tens of thousands of clones, roughly 90% appearing once. General study findings and limits: The study found that CD8+ T cells averaged more expanded clones than CD4+. Both CD4+ and CD8+ T cell populations in blood had undergone clonal expansion by week 6 at 0.1 to 3.0 mg/kg.

At baseline, cycle 4 day 1, and cycle 7 day 1, blood was sampled. Note on this clone: The target antigen is unknown.

In germline, CDR1 is MDHEN, CDR2 SYDVKM. The V gene lost 1 base and the J gene lost 2 bases, with 9 bases spanning the gap. The CDR3 runs 14 residues. The chain is built from TRBV28 and TRBJ2-7; TRBD2 is a possible D gene (5 bases). The sequence came from an adult with an advanced solid tumor such as melanoma, head and neck, liver or kidney cancer. Sequenced here: CD4+ or CD8+ T cells sorted from blood, sampled in a trial of the OX40 agonist ivuxolimab. The CDR3: CASSLSGMPYEQYF. CDR3 coding DNA: TGTGCCAGCAGTTTATCGGGAATGCCCTACGAGCAGTACTTC.